A single sample gave rise to the 26 T cell receptor beta chains below, sequenced in a study of T cell repertoires in cytomegalovirus infection. TCRdb fed the reads into MiXCR, producing one record per CDR3 protein. Among just under 500,000 distinct CDR3 sequences listed, 30% to 35% were seen once. These receptors have no identified antigens. The source material was cultured PBMCs, sampled from culture after CMV antigen stimulation. The receptors come from a human donor in good health (CMV status not recorded). Some clones in this sample may be carry-over from other donors' samples.

This clonotype was counted only a few times. V and J are TRBV6-2 or TRBV6-3 and TRBJ2-1, with unresolved D. Germline lookup yields CDR1 MNHEY and CDR2 SVGEGT. Trimming took off 4 bases at V and 6 bases at J, with 16 bases between the two ends. This CDR3 comprises 15 residues. CDR3 loop: CASSWFLWSLNEQFF. The CDR3 DNA reads as TGTGCCAGCAGTTGGTTTCTTTGGTCTCTCAATGAGCAGTTCTTC.

The chain couples TRBV2 to TRBJ2-3; TRBD2 matches 7 bases. The CDR3 runs 16 residues. Germline-derived CDR1 and CDR2 are SNHLY and FYNNEI. With V trimmed by 6 bases and J by 4 bases, 13 bases remained unmatched. This chain's CDR3 is CASRKTSVPRADTQYF. CDR3 DNA sequence: TGTGCCAGCAGGAAAACTAGCGTACCTAGGGCAGATACGCAGTATTTT. Drawing the rest from reference TRBV2 and TRBJ2-3, the complete variable domain is EPEVTQTPSHQVTQMGQEVILRCVPISNHLYFYWYRQILGQKVEFLVSFYNNEISEKSEIFDDQFSVERPDGSNFTLKIRSTKLEDSAMYFCASRKTSVPRADTQYFGPGTRLTVL.

The chain is built from TRBV11-2 and TRBJ2-1, with D unresolved. CDR3 length: 13 residues. V lost 4 bases, J lost 7 bases, and 11 bases lay in between. The germline V gene has CDR1 SGHAT and CDR2 FQNNGV. The CDR3 region is CASSSPVVNEQFF. DNA for the CDR3: TGTGCCAGCAGCTCCCCAGTCGTAAATGAGCAGTTCTTC. Full variable domain (rest looked up from reference TRBV11-2 and TRBJ2-1): EAGVAQSPRYKIIEKRQSVAFWCNPISGHATLYWYQQILGQGPKLLIQFQNNGVVDDSQLPKDRFSAERLKGVDSTLKIQPAKLEDSAVYLCASSSPVVNEQFFGPGTRLTVL.

The chain is built from TRBV6-2 or TRBV6-3 and TRBJ1-2; possible D gene TRBD1, 5 bases. Germline values: CDR1 MNHEY, CDR2 SVGEGT. The ends were cut back, 7 bases at V and 8 bases at J, with 17 bases in the middle. CDR3 length equals 13 residues. The DNA of the CDR3 is TGTGCCAGCACCAGTTACATGGGACGAGGCTACACCTTC. This encodes CASTSYMGRGYTF.

J is TRBJ2-1 and V is TRBV3-1; D gene unclear. CDR1 LGHDT and CDR2 YNNKEL come from the germline V gene (reference sequence). Trimming cost V 0 bases and J 8 bases, with 23 bases left between them. This CDR3 is built from 18 residues. CDR3 sequence reads: CASSQDGDPDGFTYEQFF. DNA for the CDR3: TGTGCCAGCAGCCAAGATGGGGATCCAGACGGATTTACCTATGAGCAGTTCTTC.

About this clonotype itself: A single base separates this from a much larger clone, so it may be a read error. The genes are TRBV7-1 and TRBJ2-3; TRBD2 aligns across 7 bases. TRBV7-1 is recorded as an ORF, its role being uncertain. This CDR3 comprises 16 residues. CDR3 in amino acids: CASCSRLAASTDTQYF. CDR3 in DNA: TGTGCCAGCTGCTCCCGACTAGCAGCTAGCACAGATACGCAGTATTTT.

This clonotype showed up just a few times. This rearrangement joins TRBV7-2 to TRBJ2-4; D remains unclear. This CDR3 spans 14 amino acids. V was pared by 1 base and J by 2 bases, with 6 bases between. Per the germline V gene, CDR1 is SGHTA and CDR2 is FQGNSA. The CDR3 here is CASSLGQSKNIQYF. In DNA form, the CDR3 reads TGTGCCAGCAGCTTAGGCCAGTCCAAAAACATTCAGTACTTC. Based on the CDR3 plus reference TRBV7-2 and TRBJ2-4, the full variable domain is GAGVSQSPSNKVTEKGKDVELRCDPISGHTALYWYRQSLGQGLEFLIYFQGNSAPDKSGLPSDRFSAERTGGSVSTLTIQRTQQEDSAVYLCASSLGQSKNIQYFGAGTRLSVL.

The sample holds a few counts of this clonotype. The rearrangement joins TRBV6-2 or TRBV6-3 to TRBJ2-1; the match to TRBD2 covers 9 bases. The CDR3 is made up of 16 amino acids. V lost 4 bases to trimming and J lost 0 bases; unmatched junction nucleotides: 4. In germline, CDR1 is MNHEY, CDR2 SVGEGT. DNA of the CDR3: TGTGCCAGCAGTTCCGGCGGGAGGGCCTCCTACAATGAGCAGTTCTTC. It encodes CASSSGGRASYNEQFF.

V and J are TRBV27 and TRBJ1-1; D is undetermined. Germline V gene sequence: CDR1 MNHEY, CDR2 SMNVEV (reference sequence). The CDR3 spans 17 residues. V lost 5 bases and J lost 1, with 20 bases in between. The CDR3 reads CASSPYSARVTNTEAFF. CDR3 sequence (DNA): TGTGCCAGCAGTCCATACTCCGCAAGGGTGACGAACACTGAAGCTTTCTTT.

This clonotype was seen a few times. The J gene is TRBJ2-5, the V gene TRBV7-2; 16 nucleotides align to TRBD2. In germline, CDR1 is SGHTA, CDR2 FQGNSA. This CDR3 comprises 19 residues. V lost 5 bases and J lost 4; bases outside the gene matches: 13. CDR3 nucleotides: TGTGCCAGCAGCGCTACCGGGACTAGCGGGAGGGCCGGGCGAGAGACCCAGTACTTC. Amino acids: CASSATGTSGRAGRETQYF.

The chain is built from TRBV24-1 and TRBJ2-1; D is uncertain. V lost 9 bases, J lost 0 bases, and 14 bases lay in between. From germline, CDR1 is KGHDR and CDR2 SFDVKD. The CDR3 extends over 15 amino acids. This CDR3 is CATADSWSSYNEQFF. CDR3 DNA sequence: TGTGCCACCGCAGACTCCTGGAGCTCCTACAATGAGCAGTTCTTC.

V usage is TRBV6-1 and J usage is TRBJ1-3; 7 positions agree with TRBD1. The CDR3 extends over 14 amino acids. CDR1 is MNHNS, CDR2 SASEGT, per germline. With 8 bases clipped from V and 0 bases from J, the junction kept 4 bases outside the gene matches. In nucleotides, the CDR3 is TGTGCCAGCGAGACAGGGACCTCTGGAAACACCATATATTTT. Protein sequence: CASETGTSGNTIYF.

In its sample, this clonotype was seen many times. The rearrangement joins TRBV7-8 to TRBJ1-3, with D perhaps TRBD1 (5 bases). Looked up from germline, CDR1 is SGHVS and CDR2 is FQNEAQ. The V and J ends lost 5 bases and 2 bases respectively, with 10 bases between them. This CDR3 has 14 amino acids. The CDR3: CASSLQGPGNTIYF. Written as DNA, the CDR3 is TGTGCCAGCAGCCTTCAGGGCCCTGGAAACACCATATATTTT. Filled out from reference TRBV7-8 and TRBJ1-3, the complete variable domain reads GAGVSQSPRYKVAKRGQDVALRCDPISGHVSLFWYQQALGQGPEFLTYFQNEAQLDKSGLPSDRFFAERPEGSVSTLKIQRTQQEDSAVYLCASSLQGPGNTIYFGEGSWLTVV.

This sequence joins TRBV19 and TRBJ2-3, with D possibly TRBD1 on 6 matching bases. Trimming pared 6 bases from V and 4 bases from J, leaving 23 bases between. Per germline, CDR1 LNHDA and CDR2 SQIVND (reference sequence). This CDR3 contains 17 residues. The CDR3 is CASSLKQARQVPDTQYF. CDR3 coding DNA: TGTGCCAGTAGCTTAAAGCAGGCGCGACAGGTACCAGATACGCAGTATTTT.

This chain joins TRBV11-2 and TRBJ1-1, with D unclear. There are 13 residues in the CDR3. The ends were cut back, 6 bases at V and 5 bases at J, with 13 bases in the middle. Germline CDR1 reads SGHAT; CDR2 reads FQNNGV. The CDR3 region is CASRQSGGTEAFF. The DNA of the CDR3 is TGTGCCAGCAGACAAAGTGGCGGGACTGAAGCTTTCTTT. The full variable domain, completed using reference TRBV11-2 and TRBJ1-1, is EAGVAQSPRYKIIEKRQSVAFWCNPISGHATLYWYQQILGQGPKLLIQFQNNGVVDDSQLPKDRFSAERLKGVDSTLKIQPAKLEDSAVYLCASRQSGGTEAFFGQGTRLTVV.

This clonotype was detected only a few times. The genes are TRBV12-3 or TRBV12-4 and TRBJ2-3, with D tentatively TRBD1 or TRBD2 (5 bases each). This CDR3 has 13 amino acids. Trimming pared 3 bases from V and 9 bases from J, leaving 13 bases between. The CDR3: CASSLALEGTQYF. The CDR3 DNA reads as TGTGCCAGCAGTTTGGCCCTTGAGGGGACGCAGTATTTT.

This clonotype was counted only a few times. The chain combines TRBV12-3 or TRBV12-4 with TRBJ1-2; 7 nucleotides align to TRBD1. The CDR3 is 15 amino acids. V lost 6 bases, J lost 5 bases, and 12 bases stayed unmatched. In nucleotides, the CDR3 is TGTGCCAGCAGCTCCCCGGGACAGTCCAAATATGGCTACACCTTC. Translating it yields CASSSPGQSKYGYTF.

This clonotype has more than one count but fewer than ten. V gene TRBV6-2 or TRBV6-3 combines with J gene TRBJ2-7; TRBD2 matches at 14 bases. The CDR3 contains 17 residues. J lost 2 bases, V lost 5 bases, and 8 bases had no gene match. Germline V lookup: CDR1 MNHEY, CDR2 SVGEGT. The CDR3 region is CASSQPTSGRVAYEQYV. In nucleotides, the CDR3 is TGTGCCAGCAGTCAACCGACTAGCGGGAGGGTCGCCTACGAGCAGTACGTC.

The rearrangement uses TRBV7-2 and TRBJ2-3; tentatively, D is TRBD2 (5 bases). V lost 5 bases to trimming and J lost 6 bases, with 9 bases between them. This CDR3 region has 12 residues. Germline V gene sequence: CDR1 SGHTA, CDR2 FQGNSA. In nucleotides, the CDR3 is TGTGCCAGCAGCCGTCGGGGTGATACGCAGTATTTT. Translated: CASSRRGDTQYF. Supplemented by reference TRBV7-2 and TRBJ2-3, the full variable domain reads GAGVSQSPSNKVTEKGKDVELRCDPISGHTALYWYRQSLGQGLEFLIYFQGNSAPDKSGLPSDRFSAERTGGSVSTLTIQRTQQEDSAVYLCASSRRGDTQYFGPGTRLTVL.

In this sample, this clonotype turned up many times. V is TRBV7-9 and J is TRBJ2-3; D not certain. The CDR3 has 13 residues. CDR1 is SEHNR and CDR2 is FQNEAQ in the germline V gene (reference sequence). V lost 3 bases, J lost 2 bases, and 6 bases lay in between. CDR3 loop: CASSFGPTDTQYF. The CDR3 DNA is TGTGCCAGCAGCTTCGGCCCCACAGATACGCAGTATTTT.

This clonotype was counted once. The rearrangement joins TRBV4-2 to TRBJ2-7, with 8 bases that match TRBD2. V trimming: 4 bases; J trimming: 3 bases; junction bases outside the gene matches: 11. CDR3 length equals 16 residues. CDR1 and CDR2 from the germline V gene are LGHNA and YNFKEQ. The CDR3 DNA reads as TGTGCCAGCAGCCCCGAGGGCCTAGCGGGTCTCTACGAGCAGTACTTC. Amino acids: CASSPEGLAGLYEQYF.

This clonotype was seen only a few times. The gene calls are TRBV7-2 and TRBJ2-3, with TRBD2 matching 14 bases. Trimming cost V 7 bases and J 2 bases; bases outside gene matches: 11. This CDR3 is built from 18 residues. Germline assignment: CDR1 SGHTA and CDR2 FQGNSA. The CDR3 spells CASIPGTSGRGFTDTQYF. CDR3 nucleotide sequence: TGTGCCAGCATCCCCGGGACTAGCGGGAGAGGTTTCACAGATACGCAGTATTTT.

The rearrangement uses TRBV5-1 and TRBJ2-2; D is unresolved. Germline V gene lookup returns CDR1 SGHRS and CDR2 YFSETQ. V lost 0 bases and J 4 bases, leaving 13 bases between the germline ends. The CDR3 contains 16 residues. CDR3 sequence (DNA): TGCGCCAGCAGCTTGGCCGGCAATAGCTTCACCGGGGAGCTGTTTTTT. It specifies CASSLAGNSFTGELFF. The variable domain in full, with the rest retrieved from reference TRBV5-1 and TRBJ2-2, is KAGVTQTPRYLIKTRGQQVTLSCSPISGHRSVSWYQQTPGQGLQFLFEYFSETQRNKGNFPGRFSGRQFSNSRSEMNVSTLELGDSALYLCASSLAGNSFTGELFFGEGSRLTVL.

There are many counts of this clonotype. This chain joins TRBV7-2 and TRBJ1-1; D is ambiguous. The V end was cut by 0 bases, the J end by 7 bases, with 12 bases between. This CDR3 spans 14 amino acids. The germline CDR1 and CDR2 sequences are SGHTA and FQGNSA. The CDR3 reads CASSLAGNTHEAFF. CDR3 coding DNA: TGTGCCAGCAGCTTAGCCGGGAACACGCATGAAGCTTTCTTT.

This clonotype was seen ten or more times. This chain connects TRBV7-6 to TRBJ1-2; a possible D gene is TRBD1 (5 bases). V lost 5 bases, J lost 5 bases, and 18 bases lay in between. The CDR3 is 15 amino acids. CDR1 and CDR2 (germline): SGHVS, FNYEAQ. In DNA form, the CDR3 reads TGTGCCAGCAGCCGAGGGGCAGGGATGGAGTATGGCTACACCTTC. This codes for CASSRGAGMEYGYTF.

CDR3 protein: CASSYDGAVGTEAFF. For the CDR3, the DNA is TGTGCCAGCAGTTACGACGGGGCAGTGGGCACTGAAGCTTTCTTT. This chain connects TRBV6-5 to TRBJ1-1; D is possibly TRBD1 (5 bases). The CDR3 loop spans 15 amino acids. Germline loops: CDR1 MNHEY, CDR2 SVGAGI. Trimming took off 2 bases at V and 4 bases at J, with 14 bases between the two ends.